The clone carrying this T cell receptor beta chain was observed at least ten times. Its antigen is unidentified. The sample comes from a study of human T cells and chemical hapten exposure. Study context: Minor pooled library volume differences mainly drove per-sample TCR yield variation. Study-wide findings and caveats: Correlating positively with patch test score were the PT1 expanded TCR counts.

Sample time point: pre-sensitization, week 0. Described treatment: therapeutic diphenylcyclopropenone sensitization with weekly scalp DPC. CDR3 length: 15 amino acids. The germline V gene encodes CDR1 MDHEN and CDR2 SYDVKM. Deletions cut 7 bases from V and 2 bases from J, with 17 bases between. Each CDR3 protein is one row after TCRdb ran MiXCR on the RACE reads. This sample has 50,000 to 70,000 distinct CDR3 sequences; approximately 9.9% occur once, and the top ten carry 8% to 10%. The material was whole blood, obtained in connection with sensitization to the hapten diphenylcyclopropenone (DPC). The sequence came from a man aged 35-49 years with alopecia areata. Some clones in this sample may be carry-over from other donors' samples. This chain uses TRBV28 with TRBJ1-1; unclear D gene. This chain's CDR3 is CASNLGNPGNTEAFF. CDR3 in DNA: TGTGCCAGCAACTTGGGCAATCCGGGCAACACTGAAGCTTTCTTT.